Shown below are 11 T cell receptor beta chains from a single sample sequenced in a study of cytotoxic CD8 clonotypes in ibrutinib-treated CLL. The assay was immunoSEQ multiplex PCR, and TCRdb's table has in-frame clones only and misses some. Of 150,000 or so clones detected, over 75% appear once; the ten largest clones hold roughly 3%. Sequences were derived from PBMCs, sampled at disease progression, from a patient treated with ibrutinib. The receptors stem from a human donor with chronic lymphocytic leukemia.

This clone was recorded once. The CDR3 bases are TGCGCCAGCAGCTTAGACCGGGATGAAAATTACTTC. Its translation is CASSLDRDENYF. V is TRBV5-1 and J is TRBJ2-4, with D maybe TRBD2 (5 bases). Germline V gene lookup returns CDR1 SGHRS and CDR2 YFSETQ. This CDR3 has 12 amino acids. Trimming removed 2 bases from V and 16 bases from J, with 16 bases in between. Full variable domain (remainder filled in from reference TRBV5-1 and TRBJ2-4): KAGVTQTPRYLIKTRGQQVTLSCSPISGHRSVSWYQQTPGQGLQFLFEYFSETQRNKGNFPGRFSGRQFSNSRSEMNVSTLELGDSALYLCASSLDRDENYFGAGTRLSVL.

The rearrangement joins TRBV21-1 to TRBJ2-7; the D call in the table, TRBD2, was not verified against the DNA. TRBV21-1 is tagged as a pseudogene. CDR3 length: 17 residues. The CDR3 spells CASSKVNGTRYGYEQYF. The CDR3 DNA reads TGTGCCAGCAGCAAAGTGAACGGGACTAGATACGGCTACGAGCAGTACTTC.

This rearrangement joins TRBV7-2 to TRBJ2-3; D perhaps matches TRBD2 (5 bases). Germline values: CDR1 SGHTA, CDR2 FQGNSA. V was shortened by 3 bases and J by 5 bases, with 9 bases between the two germline ends. CDR3 length equals 13 residues. CDR3 protein: CASSFIAGDTQYF. Written as DNA, the CDR3 is TGTGCCAGCAGCTTTATCGCGGGAGATACGCAGTATTTT.

This chain joins TRBV7-6 and TRBJ2-7; 8 positions match TRBD2. Germline CDR1 SGHVS, CDR2 FNYEAQ. The CDR3 covers 16 residues. J was trimmed by 6 bases and V by 0 bases; bases with no gene match: 10. The CDR3 nucleotides are TGTGCCAGCAGCTTAGCGCCCCCCGGGACTAGAGGCGAGCAGTACTTC. This sequence encodes CASSLAPPGTRGEQYF.

The chain uses TRBV19 and TRBJ2-1; weak D call: TRBD1 (6 bases). This CDR3 spans 14 amino acids. The ends were cut back, 5 bases at V and 3 bases at J, with 11 bases in the middle. The germline CDR1 and CDR2 sequences are LNHDA and SQIVND (reference sequence). The CDR3 protein is CASSHRERYNEQFF. The CDR3 DNA reads TGTGCCAGTAGTCACAGGGAACGCTACAATGAGCAGTTCTTC.

The V gene is TRBV6-6, the J gene TRBJ2-7; 14 bases line up with TRBD2. Germline CDR1 MNHNY, CDR2 SVGAGI (reference sequence). This CDR3 has 16 amino acids. Germline trimming cut 0 bases from V and 5 bases from J; bases unmatched to any gene: 3. Here the CDR3 DNA reads TGTGCCAGCAGTTACTCGGGACTAGCGGGAGCTAACGAGCAGTACTTC. As protein: CASSYSGLAGANEQYF.

The chain is built from TRBV5-4 and TRBJ2-7; 8 nucleotides match TRBD2. CDR3 size: 16 residues. Germline V CDR1 and CDR2: SGHNT, YYREEE (reference sequence). V lost 4 bases, J lost 2 bases, and 11 bases stayed unmatched. Here the CDR3 DNA reads TGTGCCAGCAGCCCGACGAGCGGGAGTTGGACCTACGAGCAGTACTTC. Amino acids: CASSPTSGSWTYEQYF.

This clone occurred a few times. V is TRBV18 and J is TRBJ2-7; D remains unclear. The CDR3 has 14 residues. The germline V gene has CDR1 KGHSH and CDR2 LQKENI. Trimming left V 1 base short and J 3 bases short, with 10 bases between. CDR3 in amino acids: CASSPRLQSYEQYF. DNA of the CDR3: TGTGCCAGCTCACCACGATTACAGAGCTACGAGCAGTACTTC.

This chain joins TRBV2 and TRBJ2-1; TRBD2 agrees at 13 bases. In germline, CDR1 is SNHLY, CDR2 FYNNEI. Trimming cost V 7 bases and J 6 bases; bases outside gene matches: 6. This CDR3 comprises 15 residues. The CDR3 spells CASTEGLAGSNEQFF. The CDR3 nucleotides read TGTGCCAGCACCGAGGGACTAGCGGGAAGCAATGAGCAGTTCTTC.

Written as DNA, the CDR3 is TGTGCCAGCAGCTACGTCACAGGGAGCTCGGGCGAGCAGTACTTC. It encodes CASSYVTGSSGEQYF. This chain joins TRBV28 and TRBJ2-7, with a possible D match to TRBD1 (6 bases). This CDR3 is built from 15 residues. The germline gives CDR1 MDHEN, CDR2 SYDVKM. V was cut by 6 bases and J by 6 bases, with 21 bases left in between. The full variable domain, with the rest looked up from reference TRBV28 and TRBJ2-7, is DVKVTQSSRYLVKRTGEKVFLECVQDMDHENMFWYRQDPGLGLRLIYFSYDVKMKEKGDIPEGYSVSREKKERFSLILESASTNQTSMYLCASSYVTGSSGEQYFGPGTRLTVT.

This chain uses TRBV29-1 with TRBJ1-1; D ambiguous. The CDR3 loop spans 12 amino acids. Deletions cut 2 bases from V and 4 bases from J, with 8 bases between. From germline, CDR1 is SQVTM and CDR2 ANQGSEA. The CDR3 loop reads CSVERFGTEAFF. In DNA form, the CDR3 reads TGCAGCGTTGAAAGGTTCGGCACTGAAGCTTTCTTT.